The 32 T cell receptor beta chains below were found in one sample sequenced in a study of shared clonotypes between healthy human individuals. Profiled with immunoSEQ multiplex PCR; TCRdb holds only in-frame clones, not every one. The sample yields over a million clones, about three quarters seen once. Sequenced sample: memory CD4+ T cells sorted from blood. This sample's subset: CD45RA-negative fraction. These TCRs come from a man aged 18 to 30 in good health.

This chain links TRBV2 with TRBJ2-5; perhaps TRBD1 as D (6 bases). There are 12 residues in the CDR3. Germline assignment: CDR1 SNHLY and CDR2 FYNNEI. Trimming pared 6 bases from V and 2 bases from J, leaving 7 bases between. CDR3 DNA sequence: TGTGCCAGCAGGGACAGACAAGAGACCCAGTACTTC. Protein: CASRDRQETQYF.

In this sample, this clone turned up a few times. The chain employs TRBV7-8 and TRBJ1-6; D gene unclear. CDR3 length equals 15 residues. The germline V gene encodes CDR1 SGHVS and CDR2 FQNEAQ. Trimming removed 3 bases at V and 10 bases at J, with 16 bases between. In DNA form, the CDR3 reads TGTGCCAGCAGCTTTGTAGGAGGAGCTGGGTCACCCCTCCACTTT. It codes for CASSFVGGAGSPLHF.

The V and J genes are TRBV5-1 and TRBJ2-5, with D perhaps matching TRBD1 (5 bases). Germline V gives CDR1 SGHRS, CDR2 YFSETQ. Trimming stripped 3 bases from V and 5 bases from J, with 8 bases between. The CDR3 extends over 12 amino acids. The CDR3 coding sequence is TGCGCCAGCAGCTCCCCAGGGGAGACCCAGTACTTC. This translates into CASSSPGETQYF.

The chain combines TRBV2 with TRBJ1-1; 7 bases align to TRBD1. The germline V gene encodes CDR1 SNHLY and CDR2 FYNNEI. The CDR3 extends over 15 amino acids. The V segment lost 8 bases and the J segment 8 bases; nucleotides outside the gene matches: 17. The CDR3 protein is CASHRSGTEGPEAFF. The DNA of the CDR3 is TGTGCCAGCCACAGGTCCGGGACAGAGGGACCGGAAGCTTTCTTT.

The chain recombines TRBV5-6 with TRBJ2-2; 7 nucleotides agree with TRBD2. The V gene end was trimmed by 3 bases and the J gene end by 5 bases; junction bases not matched to a gene: 10. The CDR3 contains 16 residues. CDR1 SGHDT and CDR2 YYEEEE come from the germline V gene. Written as DNA, the CDR3 is TGTGCCAGCAGCTCTGGACTAGGTCCCTTAACCGGGGAGCTGTTTTTT. This encodes CASSSGLGPLTGELFF.

A few counts support this clone. The chain combines TRBV10-3 with TRBJ1-6; no firm D call. CDR3 length: 15 residues. With 4 bases removed from V and 4 bases from J, the gap between germline ends came to 11 bases. The germline gives CDR1 ENHRY, CDR2 SYGVKD. DNA of the CDR3: TGTGCCATCAGTGGGGAGGGCTCTTATAATTCACCCCTCCACTTT. This gives the protein CAISGEGSYNSPLHF.

Only one count was recorded for this clone. The CDR3 reads CASRLDRVATNEKLFF. The CDR3, as DNA: TGTGCAAGTCGCTTAGACCGAGTTGCAACTAATGAAAAACTGTTTTTT. The chain has TRBV12-2 and TRBJ1-4. TRBV12-2 corresponds to a pseudogene. This CDR3 has 16 residues.

A single count supports this clone. J is TRBJ2-2 and V is TRBV28; TRBD2 agrees at 11 bases. The V and J ends lost 8 bases and 5 bases, in that order; junction bases with no gene match: 7. This CDR3 is built from 15 residues. Germline CDR1 MDHEN, CDR2 SYDVKM. CDR3 coding DNA: TGTGCCAGCCTCGTAGCGGGGGGGCATACCGGGGAGCTGTTTTTT. This gives the protein CASLVAGGHTGELFF.

The chain joins TRBV6-1 to TRBJ1-1, with TRBD1 as a possible D gene (5 bases). Germline V gene sequence: CDR1 MNHNS, CDR2 SASEGT. V was cut by 4 bases and J by 4 bases, with 16 bases left in between. This CDR3 is built from 15 residues. As DNA, the CDR3 is TGTGCCAGCAGTGTTTTCGGGGGGTCCGGCACTGAAGCTTTCTTT. Its translation: CASSVFGGSGTEAFF.

The chain carries TRBV7-2 and TRBJ2-3; 9 nucleotides align to TRBD2. The CDR3 runs 16 residues. The V gene end was trimmed by 6 bases and the J gene end by 6 bases; junction bases not matched to a gene: 13. Germline CDR1 and CDR2: SGHTA and FQGNSA. The CDR3 is CASRSRGASGVDTQYF. In nucleotides, the CDR3 is TGTGCCAGCAGATCGAGGGGGGCTAGCGGGGTGGATACGCAGTATTTT.

The sample holds one count of this clone. CDR3 protein: CASSFPGTSAYYEQYF. CDR3 nucleotides: TGTGCCAGCAGCTTCCCCGGGACTAGCGCTTACTACGAGCAGTACTTC. The chain carries TRBV7-8 and TRBJ2-7; 10 bases fit TRBD2. Germline V gives CDR1 SGHVS, CDR2 FQNEAQ. V shed 3 bases and J 3 bases; nucleotides not matched to a gene: 8. The CDR3 length is 16 residues.

The chain links TRBV28 to TRBJ1-1, with D perhaps matching TRBD1 (5 bases). The ends were cut back, 6 bases at V and 3 bases at J, with 17 bases in the middle. The CDR3 contains 15 residues. CDR1 and CDR2 from the germline V gene are MDHEN and SYDVKM. Here the CDR3 DNA reads TGTGCCAGCAGGGTCCAAAAGTTGGGGCACACTGAAGCTTTCTTT. Its protein is CASRVQKLGHTEAFF.

The rearrangement links TRBV28 to TRBJ2-2; maybe TRBD2 (6 bases). V dropped 2 bases and J dropped 5 bases, with 12 bases sitting between them. The CDR3 runs 15 residues. CDR1 MDHEN and CDR2 SYDVKM come from the germline V gene. CDR3 nucleotide sequence: TGTGCCAGCAGTTTAGCGGGGTTCAGGACCGGGGAGCTGTTTTTT. Protein: CASSLAGFRTGELFF.

V and J are TRBV6-1 and TRBJ2-4; possible D gene TRBD1, 6 bases. Trimming removed 2 bases at V and 3 bases at J, with 8 bases between. The CDR3 contains 14 residues. The V gene's germline CDR1 is MNHNS and CDR2 SASEGT. CDR3 loop: CASSETGIKNIQYF. CDR3 DNA: TGTGCCAGCAGTGAAACAGGGATCAAAAACATTCAGTACTTC.

Comment on this clone: This sample also contains other DNA sequences that code for the same CDR3. The chain joins TRBV18 to TRBJ2-2, with D possibly TRBD1 on 5 matching bases. This CDR3 contains 14 residues. Trimming stripped 3 bases from V and 1 base from J, with 6 bases between. Per the germline V gene, CDR1 is KGHSH and CDR2 is LQKENI. The CDR3 DNA is TGTGCCAGCTCACCCACAGGGAACACCGGGGAGCTGTTTTTT. Protein: CASSPTGNTGELFF.

The chain recombines TRBV7-2 with TRBJ1-5, with 7 bases aligning to TRBD1. V was pared by 2 bases and J by 4 bases, with 5 bases of the junction left unmatched. The germline gives CDR1 SGHTA, CDR2 FQGNSA. This CDR3 comprises 15 residues. The CDR3 sequence: CASSLTGTENQPQHF. The DNA for the CDR3 is TGTGCCAGCAGCTTAACCGGGACAGAGAATCAGCCCCAGCATTTT.

The rearrangement uses TRBV7-4 and TRBJ2-1, with D perhaps TRBD2 (5 bases). The CDR3 runs 17 residues. Germline V gene lookup returns CDR1 SGHVT and CDR2 SQSDAQ. The V end was cut by 1 base, the J end by 7 bases, with 20 bases between. The CDR3 coding sequence is TGTGCCAGCAGCTTAGGACCGACTAAAGGTAAAGGAAATGAGCAGTTCTTC. Amino acid sequence: CASSLGPTKGKGNEQFF.

This clone was recorded a few times. J is TRBJ1-1 and V is TRBV5-1; D remains unclear. There are 15 residues in the CDR3. Trimming left V 3 bases short and J 4 bases short, with 16 bases between. CDR1 SGHRS and CDR2 YFSETQ come from the germline V gene. As DNA, the CDR3 is TGCGCCAGCAGCTCGGGTCTTCTAGATCCCACTGAAGCTTTCTTT. Amino acid sequence: CASSSGLLDPTEAFF.

The CDR3 reads CASSPQDRPNSPLHF. The CDR3 nucleotides read TGCGCCAGCAGCCCCCAAGACAGACCAAATTCACCCCTCCACTTT. This chain joins TRBV4-1 and TRBJ1-6, with a tentative D call TRBD1 (5 bases). CDR3 length: 15 amino acids. Germline assignment: CDR1 MGHRA and CDR2 YSYEKL. The ends were cut back, 4 bases at V and 7 bases at J, with 14 bases in the middle.

In the case of this clone: The sample contains more than one DNA sequence encoding this CDR3. The rearrangement uses TRBV18 and TRBJ1-2; tentatively, D is TRBD1 (6 bases). The germline gives CDR1 KGHSH, CDR2 LQKENI. The CDR3 sequence is 13 residues long. Trimming cost V 2 bases and J 3 bases, with 7 bases left between them. CDR3 residues: CASSPGGDYGYTF. For the CDR3, the DNA is TGTGCCAGCTCACCAGGGGGCGACTATGGCTACACCTTC.

The rearrangement joins TRBV9 to TRBJ2-7, with a tentative D call TRBD1 (6 bases). This CDR3 comprises 14 residues. Germline V gives CDR1 SGDLS, CDR2 YYNGEE. Trimming shortened V by 4 bases and J by 7 bases, and 18 bases separated the two germline ends. The CDR3, as DNA: TGTGCCAGCAGCCCCGACAGGATCCATAGAGAGCAGTACTTC. This encodes CASSPDRIHREQYF.

This clone was recorded only once. The chain recombines TRBV10-3 with TRBJ1-1; D gene ambiguous. Germline CDR1 reads ENHRY; CDR2 reads SYGVKD. With 7 bases removed from V and 1 base from J, the gap between germline ends came to 10 bases. The CDR3 totals 13 residues. Here the CDR3 reads CAITPQWNTEAFF. The CDR3 DNA reads as TGTGCCATCACCCCTCAGTGGAACACTGAAGCTTTCTTT.

The chain employs TRBV4-2 and TRBJ2-5, with 9 bases identical to TRBD1. V lost 0 bases and J lost 3; bases outside the gene matches: 5. The CDR3 consists of 16 residues. The germline V gene encodes CDR1 LGHNA and CDR2 YNFKEQ. Written as DNA, the CDR3 is TGTGCCAGCAGCCAAGACCTTGGACAGGGGAAAGAGACCCAGTACTTC. It translates to CASSQDLGQGKETQYF.

The chain has TRBV28 and TRBJ2-7; D is possibly TRBD1 (5 bases). V gave up 6 bases and J gave up 13 bases, with 19 bases separating them. CDR3 length equals 12 residues. Germline CDR1 reads MDHEN; CDR2 reads SYDVKM. The CDR3 here is CASSLPGKDIYF. DNA for the CDR3: TGTGCCAGCAGCCTTCCAGGGAAAGATATTTACTTC.

The chain uses TRBV12-5 and TRBJ2-7, with 9 bases that match TRBD2. The V gene's germline CDR1 is LGHNT and CDR2 FRNRAP. The CDR3 extends over 18 amino acids. J lost 0 bases, V lost 2 bases, and 11 bases had no gene match. The CDR3 DNA is TGTGCTAGTGGTTTGACCGGGACTAGCAGCACCCGCTCCTACGAGCAGTACTTC. Its translation is CASGLTGTSSTRSYEQYF.

This clone was picked up one time. The chain joins TRBV7-2 to TRBJ2-7, with D perhaps given as TRBD1 or TRBD2 (5 bases each). The V gene's germline CDR1 is SGHTA and CDR2 FQGNSA. This CDR3 has 15 amino acids. Trimming cost V 1 base and J 6 bases, with 16 bases left between them. CDR3 in amino acids: CASSLGPGAKGEQYF. The CDR3 coding sequence is TGTGCCAGCAGCTTAGGTCCCGGGGCTAAAGGCGAGCAGTACTTC. Drawing the rest from reference TRBV7-2 and TRBJ2-7, the complete variable domain is GAGVSQSPSNKVTEKGKDVELRCDPISGHTALYWYRQSLGQGLEFLIYFQGNSAPDKSGLPSDRFSAERTGGSVSTLTIQRTQQEDSAVYLCASSLGPGAKGEQYFGPGTRLTVT.

CDR3 coding DNA: TGTGCCCTGCGGCAATCCTCCTACGAGCAGTACTTC. This encodes CALRQSSYEQYF. The rearrangement links TRBV30 to TRBJ2-7; the D is unclear. The CDR3 runs 12 residues. The V gene's germline CDR1 is GTSNPN and CDR2 SVGIG (reference sequence). The V end lost 8 bases, the J end lost 0 bases, and 11 bases lay between the germline ends.

Notes on this clone: Other DNA sequences in the same sample also yield this CDR3. CDR3 loop: CASSLSGNYGYTF. CDR3 DNA: TGCGCCAGCAGCTTATCTGGGAACTATGGCTACACCTTC. The chain is built from TRBV5-1 and TRBJ1-2; no firm D call. CDR1 and CDR2 from the germline V gene are SGHRS and YFSETQ. The CDR3 length is 13 residues. Deletions cut 2 bases from V and 2 bases from J, with 7 bases between.

A note on this clone: The sample contains more than one DNA sequence encoding this CDR3. The gene calls are TRBV5-1 and TRBJ1-3; unclear D gene. CDR1 is SGHRS and CDR2 is YFSETQ in the germline V gene. The CDR3 is 14 residues long. Trimming stripped 5 bases from V and 1 base from J, with 10 bases between. CDR3 in DNA: TGCGCCAGCAGTCTTCGGGGATCTGGAAACACCATATATTTT. As protein: CASSLRGSGNTIYF. Variable domain in full (rest from reference TRBV5-1 and TRBJ1-3): KAGVTQTPRYLIKTRGQQVTLSCSPISGHRSVSWYQQTPGQGLQFLFEYFSETQRNKGNFPGRFSGRQFSNSRSEMNVSTLELGDSALYLCASSLRGSGNTIYFGEGSWLTVV.

This clone has only one observation. V gene TRBV6-6 combines with J gene TRBJ2-7, with 7 bases identical to TRBD1. The CDR3 runs 13 residues. With 5 bases clipped from V and 6 bases from J, the junction kept 7 bases outside the gene matches. Germline V gives CDR1 MNHNY, CDR2 SVGAGI (reference sequence). The CDR3 here is CASSVDREGEQYF. CDR3 coding DNA: TGTGCCAGCAGTGTTGACAGGGAAGGCGAGCAGTACTTC.

The rearrangement joins TRBV30 to TRBJ2-7; the D is unclear. The CDR3 spans 15 residues. V shed 0 bases and J shed 2 bases, with 14 bases lying between them. Germline V CDR1 and CDR2: GTSNPN, SVGIG (reference sequence). The CDR3 DNA sequence: TGTGCCTGGAGTGTAGGATCAACTCAGGCCTACGAGCAGTACTTC. Translating it yields CAWSVGSTQAYEQYF.

The chain couples TRBV6-6 to TRBJ1-2; perhaps TRBD1 as D (6 bases). The germline V and J ends were trimmed by 7 bases and 4 bases, with 13 bases remaining between them. The CDR3 runs to 13 residues. Germline V lookup: CDR1 MNHNY, CDR2 SVGAGI (reference sequence). CDR3 sequence (DNA): TGTGCCAGCAACCGAGACAGGACCTATGGCTACACCTTC. Its protein product is CASNRDRTYGYTF.